The clone carrying this T cell receptor (beta chain) was picked up a small number of times. What it binds is unknown. TCRdb analysed the RT-PCR reads with MiXCR anew, one entry per CDR3 protein. The sample has around 170,000 distinct CDR3 sequences, roughly 10% seen once; the top ten hold roughly 40%. This sample was taken from a study of response to subunit inactivated influenza vaccine. J lost 6 bases, V lost 5 bases, and 8 bases had no gene match. Germline assignment: CDR1 LNHNV and CDR2 YYDKDF (reference sequence). CDR3 length: 15 amino acids. Regarding the study as a whole: Authors suggested few new T cells are recruited by each seasonal influenza vaccination.

Sequences were derived from CD8+ T cells sorted from PBMCs, sampled roughly 24 months after vaccination. The rearrangement joins TRBV15 to TRBJ2-2; 8 bases map to TRBD1. This TCR came from a man between 45 and 75 years old who received an inactivated influenza vaccine. The CDR3 DNA sequence: TGTGCCACCAGCGGGAGGACAGGGCGGGCCGGGGAGCTGTTTTTT. Its translation is CATSGRTGRAGELFF. Full variable domain (remainder filled in from reference TRBV15 and TRBJ2-2): DAMVIQNPRYQVTQFGKPVTLSCSQTLNHNVMYWYQQKSSQAPKLLFHYYDKDFNNEADTPDNFQSRRPNTSFCFLDIRSPGLGDTAMYLCATSGRTGRAGELFFGEGSRLTVL.